This record covers a single T cell receptor (beta chain). Its target is unknown. The source of the sample is a study of shared clonotypes between healthy human individuals. Study-wide points: Rarefaction showed sorted-subset sequencing was incomplete despite large depth. Sampling used blood alone; tissue repertoires probably differ. With several donors compared, around 5.4% of naive CD4 clonotypes were shared.

Germline V gene sequence: CDR1 MNHNY, CDR2 SVGAGI (reference sequence). The CDR3 is 13 residues long. The germline V and J ends were trimmed by 0 bases and 9 bases, with 9 bases remaining between them. Only CD45RO-negative cells positively selected for CCR7 counted as naive CD8 cells, so terminally differentiated effector memory CD45RA+ cells were excluded. Running of the assay took place at deep level. Method: immunoSEQ multiplex PCR; TCRdb's copy keeps in-frame clones and lacks some. The sample includes 2 million to 2.5 million clones, less than 95% seen only once; the top ten take about 1.1%. The origin of this receptor is a man younger than 30 in good health. The sequenced sample consisted of naive CD8+ T cells sorted from blood. The chain joins TRBV6-6 to TRBJ2-1; maybe TRBD2 (5 bases). The CDR3 DNA sequence: TGTGCCAGCAGTTACTCAGACTATATTGAGCAGTTCTTC. Encoded protein: CASSYSDYIEQFF.